The 7 T cell receptor beta chains below were found in one sample sequenced in a study of spatial heterogeneity in lung cancer. Time point: blood at routine non-recurrence follow-up after resection. MiXCR, applied by TCRdb to the 5' RACE reads, yields one record per CDR3 protein. The sample has 35,000 to 45,000 distinct CDR3 sequences; roughly 20% are singletons. The sample was PBMCs, taken at follow-up. The receptors derive from a female donor with early-stage non-small cell lung cancer.

This clonotype was seen a handful of times. The chain uses TRBV14 and TRBJ2-5; D not certain. V lost 6 bases and J lost 5, with 13 bases in between. This CDR3 is 13 amino acids long. Germline lookup yields CDR1 SGHDN and CDR2 FVKESK. The CDR3: CASSPGPLETQYF. The CDR3 region has the DNA TGTGCCAGCAGTCCCGGACCGCTGGAGACCCAGTACTTC.

This clonotype was detected only a few times. V is TRBV12-3 or TRBV12-4 and J is TRBJ2-2; maybe TRBD2 (5 bases). The length of the CDR3 is 15 residues. Trimming stripped 2 bases from V and 6 bases from J, with 13 bases between. The CDR3 DNA reads as TGTGCCAGCAGTTTAAACCGGGGTAGGGCCGGGGAGCTGTTTTTT. Its translation: CASSLNRGRAGELFF.

There are a few counts of this clonotype. V is TRBV29-1 and J is TRBJ1-1; D is undetermined. The CDR3 runs 10 residues. With 0 bases removed from V and 10 bases from J, the gap between germline ends came to 6 bases. Per germline, CDR1 SQVTM and CDR2 ANQGSEA. Written as DNA, the CDR3 is TGCAGCGTTGAAGATTATGGAGCTTTCTTT. This sequence encodes CSVEDYGAFF.

As regards this clonotype: A junction end diverges from the germline sequence, so it may reflect a read error. The rearrangement links TRBV6-1 to TRBJ2-7; 8 positions agree with TRBD2. CDR3 length: 14 amino acids. The V gene's germline CDR1 is MNHNS and CDR2 SASEGT. The CDR3 DNA is TGTGCCAGCAGTTGGACTAGCAGAGAGGACGAGCGGTACTTC. Protein: CASSWTSREDERYF.

This clonotype has a handful of counts. The rearrangement joins TRBV3-1 to TRBJ2-5; D unclear. The V gene's germline CDR1 is LGHDT and CDR2 YNNKEL (reference sequence). The CDR3 sequence is 12 residues long. The germline V and J ends were trimmed by 3 bases and 9 bases, with 11 bases remaining between them. CDR3 nucleotide sequence: TGTGCCAGCAGCCAGGGTAGCCGGTCCCAGTACTTC. Amino acid sequence: CASSQGSRSQYF.

This chain uses TRBV12-3 or TRBV12-4 with TRBJ2-1; 9 bases map to TRBD1. This CDR3 spans 13 amino acids. Losses at the gene ends were 6 bases for V and 6 bases for J; bases not matched to a gene: 3. The CDR3 is CASSLTGGNEQFF. The CDR3 DNA reads as TGTGCCAGCAGCCTGACAGGGGGCAATGAGCAGTTCTTC.

This clonotype has only a few counts. V and J are TRBV3-1 and TRBJ2-5; D possibly corresponds to TRBD2 (5 bases). This CDR3 spans 13 amino acids. V was shortened by 5 bases and J by 5 bases, with 12 bases between the two germline ends. Germline lookup yields CDR1 LGHDT and CDR2 YNNKEL (reference sequence). The DNA of the CDR3 is TGTGCCAGCAGCAAGGGCCCGGGGGAGACCCAGTACTTC. Translating it yields CASSKGPGETQYF.